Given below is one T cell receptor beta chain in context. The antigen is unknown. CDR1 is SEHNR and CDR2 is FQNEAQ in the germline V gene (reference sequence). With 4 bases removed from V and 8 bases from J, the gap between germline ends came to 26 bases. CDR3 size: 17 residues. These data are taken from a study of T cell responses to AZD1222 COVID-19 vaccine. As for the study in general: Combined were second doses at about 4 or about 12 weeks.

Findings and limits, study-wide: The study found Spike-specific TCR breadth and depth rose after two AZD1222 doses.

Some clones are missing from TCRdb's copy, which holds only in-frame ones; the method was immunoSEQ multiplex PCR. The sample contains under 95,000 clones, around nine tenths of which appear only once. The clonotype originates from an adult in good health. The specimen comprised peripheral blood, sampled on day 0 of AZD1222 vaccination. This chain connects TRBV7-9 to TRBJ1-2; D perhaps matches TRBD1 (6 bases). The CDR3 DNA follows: TGTGCCAGCAGCTCGATTCCTGGACAGAAGGGTATCGGCGGCTACACCTTC. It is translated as CASSSIPGQKGIGGYTF.